The rows below give T cell receptor beta chains drawn from one sample of a study of glioma-infiltrating T cells. TCRdb re-called the multiplex PCR reads with MiXCR, one entry per CDR3 protein. The table has about 140,000 distinct CDR3 sequences, around 42% seen once. The sequenced sample was glioma tissue, nonneoplastic brain tissue, or PBMCs (not recorded which). The receptors stem from a human donor with low-grade glioma or glioblastoma, undergoing nonglioma brain surgery, or in good health (not recorded which). The CDR3 runs from the conserved cysteine through the conserved F or W.

V: TRBV2; J: TRBJ2-3; CDR3: CASSRGLSTDTQYF
V: TRBV2; J: TRBJ1-6; CDR3: CASSPLTGSSPLHF
V: TRBV7-9; J: TRBJ2-3; CDR3: CASSLRQRPGTQYF
V: TRBV27; J: TRBJ2-1; CDR3: CGSSLSLPRDSHYNEQFF
V: TRBV7-2; J: TRBJ2-2; CDR3: CASSFRDSDTGELFF
V: TRBV20-1; J: TRBJ1-6; CDR3: CSSTALGAVRDNSPLHF
V: TRBV30; J: TRBJ1-5; CDR3: CAWSQGYQPQHF
V: TRBV6-2/TRBV6-3; J: TRBJ2-3; CDR3: CASSPWGQRADTQYF
V: TRBV2; J: TRBJ2-7; CDR3: CASSDTGGNYEQYF
V: TRBV20-1; J: TRBJ1-1; CDR3: CSARVRQGARNTEAFF
V: TRBV20-1; J: TRBJ2-7; CDR3: CSAPETTAYEQYF
V: TRBV6-2/TRBV6-3; J: TRBJ2-2; CDR3: CASTLTGGNTGELFF
V: TRBV20-1; J: TRBJ1-2; CDR3: CSARSPVLYGYTF
V: TRBV6-6; J: TRBJ2-7; CDR3: CASSYRNSHEQYF
V: TRBV6-1; J: TRBJ2-3; CDR3: CASSERATPRIDTQYF
V: TRBV20-1; J: TRBJ1-5; CDR3: CSASPRITGGSQPQHF
V: TRBV20-1; J: TRBJ2-1; CDR3: CSARGQTVSYNEQFF
V: TRBV11-2; J: TRBJ1-2; CDR3: CASSPQGFYGYTF
V: TRBV11-2; J: TRBJ2-3; CDR3: CASSPTRTSLGTDTQYF
V: TRBV3-1; J: TRBJ2-7; CDR3: CASSQGLAGVPYEQYF
V: TRBV6-6; J: TRBJ1-1; CDR3: CASSYGRTGITEAFF
V: TRBV20-1; J: TRBJ2-7; CDR3: CSARDSRGSYEQYF
V: TRBV27; J: TRBJ1-1; CDR3: CASSLQWGRGRRNTEAFF